This T cell receptor beta chain was sequenced in a study of cytomegalovirus exposure and HLA in healthy donors. Study outcomes and limitations: Through in vitro validation, three CMV-associated chains were shown to be specific for CMV antigens.

Worth noting for this clone: Its antigen remains unknown.

The PCR contained 60 Vbeta and 13 Jbeta primers. Profiling relied on immunoSEQ multiplex PCR, and the TCRdb table lists in-frame clones only, not all of them. This table has about 94,000 clones, around 80% appearing once. The germline V gene encodes CDR1 MDHEN and CDR2 SYDVKM. The CDR3 consists of 11 residues. Trimming left V 4 bases short and J 10 bases short, with 10 bases between. Sequencing was carried out using PBMCs. The chain uses TRBV28 and TRBJ1-2; D may be TRBD1 (5 bases). This TCR was recovered from a woman in her fifties or sixties in good health and CMV-seronegative. CDR3 bases: TGTGCCAGCAGTTATCAGGGCCTCTACACCTTC. Translation gives CASSYQGLYTF.